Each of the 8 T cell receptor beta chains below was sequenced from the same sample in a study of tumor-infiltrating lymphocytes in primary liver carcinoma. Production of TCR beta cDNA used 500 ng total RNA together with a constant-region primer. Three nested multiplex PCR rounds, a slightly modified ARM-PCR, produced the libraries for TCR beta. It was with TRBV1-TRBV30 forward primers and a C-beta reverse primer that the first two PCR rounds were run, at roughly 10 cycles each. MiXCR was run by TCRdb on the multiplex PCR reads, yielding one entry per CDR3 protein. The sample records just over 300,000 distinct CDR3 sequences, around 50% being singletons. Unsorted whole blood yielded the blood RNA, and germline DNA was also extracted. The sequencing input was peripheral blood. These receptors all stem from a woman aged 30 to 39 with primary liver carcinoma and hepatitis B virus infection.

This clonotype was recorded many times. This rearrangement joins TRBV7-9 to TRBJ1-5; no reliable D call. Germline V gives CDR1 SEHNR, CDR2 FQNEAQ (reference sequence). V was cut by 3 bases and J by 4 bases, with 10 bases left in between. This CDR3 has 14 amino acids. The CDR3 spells CASSFMGHNQPQHF. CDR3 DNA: TGTGCCAGCAGCTTTATGGGTCATAATCAGCCCCAGCATTTT.

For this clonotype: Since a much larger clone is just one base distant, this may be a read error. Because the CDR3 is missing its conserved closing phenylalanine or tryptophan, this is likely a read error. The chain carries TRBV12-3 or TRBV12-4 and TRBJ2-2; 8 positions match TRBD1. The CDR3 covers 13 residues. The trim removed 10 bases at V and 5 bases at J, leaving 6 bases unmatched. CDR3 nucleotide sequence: TGTGCCACAAGACAGGGGAGGACCGGGGAGCTGTTTTCT. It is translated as CATRQGRTGELFS.

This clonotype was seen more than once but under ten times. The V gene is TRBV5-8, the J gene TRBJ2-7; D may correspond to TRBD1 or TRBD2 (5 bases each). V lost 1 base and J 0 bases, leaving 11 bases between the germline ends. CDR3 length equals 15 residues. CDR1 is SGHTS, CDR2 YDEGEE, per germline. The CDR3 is CASSLQRGSSYEQYF. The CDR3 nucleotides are TGTGCCAGCAGCTTGCAGAGGGGCAGCTCCTACGAGCAGTACTTC.

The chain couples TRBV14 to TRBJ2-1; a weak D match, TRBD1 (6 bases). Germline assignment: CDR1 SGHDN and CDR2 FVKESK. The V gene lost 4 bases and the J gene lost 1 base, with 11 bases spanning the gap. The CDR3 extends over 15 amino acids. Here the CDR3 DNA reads TGTGCCAGCAGCCGGGTCAGGGGTTCCTACAATGAGCAGTTCTTC. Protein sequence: CASSRVRGSYNEQFF.

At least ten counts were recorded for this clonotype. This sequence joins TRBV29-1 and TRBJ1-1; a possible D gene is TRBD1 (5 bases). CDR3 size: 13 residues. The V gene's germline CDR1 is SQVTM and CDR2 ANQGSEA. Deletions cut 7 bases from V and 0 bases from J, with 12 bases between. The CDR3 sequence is CSAEEGMNTEAFF. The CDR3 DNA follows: TGCAGCGCGGAAGAGGGGATGAACACTGAAGCTTTCTTT.

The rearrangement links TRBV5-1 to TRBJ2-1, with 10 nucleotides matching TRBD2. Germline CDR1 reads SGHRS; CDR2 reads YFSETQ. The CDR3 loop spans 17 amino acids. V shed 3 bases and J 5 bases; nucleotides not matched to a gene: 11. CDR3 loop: CASSSQVSGRADNEQFF. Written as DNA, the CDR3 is TGCGCCAGCAGCTCCCAAGTGAGCGGGAGGGCCGACAATGAGCAGTTCTTC.

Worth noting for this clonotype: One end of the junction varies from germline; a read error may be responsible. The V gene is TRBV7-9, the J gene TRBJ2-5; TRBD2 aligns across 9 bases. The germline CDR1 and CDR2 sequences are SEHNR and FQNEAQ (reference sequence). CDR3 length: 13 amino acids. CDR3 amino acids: CDSSLAGAETQYF. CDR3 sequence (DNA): TGTGACAGCAGCTTAGCGGGAGCAGAGACCCAGTACTTC.

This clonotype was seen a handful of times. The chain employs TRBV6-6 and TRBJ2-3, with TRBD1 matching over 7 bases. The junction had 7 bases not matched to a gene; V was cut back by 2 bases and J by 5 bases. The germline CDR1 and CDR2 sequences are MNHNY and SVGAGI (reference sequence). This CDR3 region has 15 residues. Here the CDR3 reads CASSYPDRVGDTQYF. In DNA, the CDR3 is TGTGCCAGCAGTTACCCCGACAGGGTTGGAGATACGCAGTATTTT.